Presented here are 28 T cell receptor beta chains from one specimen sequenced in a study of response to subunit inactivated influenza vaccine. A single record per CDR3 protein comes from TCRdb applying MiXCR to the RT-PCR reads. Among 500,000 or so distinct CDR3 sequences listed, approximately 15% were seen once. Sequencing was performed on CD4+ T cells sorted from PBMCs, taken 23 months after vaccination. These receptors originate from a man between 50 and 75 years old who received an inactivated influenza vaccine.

The CDR3 region is CASSSGTGGVHEQYF. As DNA, the CDR3 is TGTGCCAGCAGTTCCGGGACAGGGGGCGTCCACGAGCAGTACTTC. The V call is TRBV6-5, the J call TRBJ2-7, with 12 bases identical to TRBD1. V lost 4 bases to trimming and J lost 5 bases; unmatched junction nucleotides: 6. Germline V gene lookup returns CDR1 MNHEY and CDR2 SVGAGI. The CDR3 sequence is 15 residues long.

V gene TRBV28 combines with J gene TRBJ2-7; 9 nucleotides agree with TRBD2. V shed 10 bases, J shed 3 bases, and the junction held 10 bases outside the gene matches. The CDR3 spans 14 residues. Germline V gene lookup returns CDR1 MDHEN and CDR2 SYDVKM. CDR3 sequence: CATKTSGFDYEQYF. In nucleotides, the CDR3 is TGTGCCACCAAAACTAGCGGGTTTGACTACGAGCAGTACTTC.

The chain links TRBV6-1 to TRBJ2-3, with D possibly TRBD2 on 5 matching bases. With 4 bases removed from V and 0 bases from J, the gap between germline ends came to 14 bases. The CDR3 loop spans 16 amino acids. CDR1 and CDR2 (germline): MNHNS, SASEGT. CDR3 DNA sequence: TGTGCCAGCAGTGGCGGCCGGACTGGTAGCACAGATACGCAGTATTTT. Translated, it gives CASSGGRTGSTDTQYF.

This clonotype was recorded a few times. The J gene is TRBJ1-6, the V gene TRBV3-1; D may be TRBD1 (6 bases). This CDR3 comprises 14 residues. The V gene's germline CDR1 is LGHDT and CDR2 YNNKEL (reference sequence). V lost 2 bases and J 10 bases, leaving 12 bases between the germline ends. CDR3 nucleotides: TGTGCCAGCAGCCAAACTCACAGGGACTCACCCCTCCACTTT. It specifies CASSQTHRDSPLHF. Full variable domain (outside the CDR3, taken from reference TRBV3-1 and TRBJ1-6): DTAVSQTPKYLVTQMGNDKSIKCEQNLGHDTMYWYKQDSKKFLKIMFSYNNKELIINETVPNRFSPKSPDKAHLNLHINSLELGDSAVYFCASSQTHRDSPLHFGNGTRLTVT.

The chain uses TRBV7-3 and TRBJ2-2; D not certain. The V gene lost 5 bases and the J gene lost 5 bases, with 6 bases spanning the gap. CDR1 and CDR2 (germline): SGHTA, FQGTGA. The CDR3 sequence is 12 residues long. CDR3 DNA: TGTGCCAGCAGCGTACAGACCGGGGAGCTGTTTTTT. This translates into CASSVQTGELFF.

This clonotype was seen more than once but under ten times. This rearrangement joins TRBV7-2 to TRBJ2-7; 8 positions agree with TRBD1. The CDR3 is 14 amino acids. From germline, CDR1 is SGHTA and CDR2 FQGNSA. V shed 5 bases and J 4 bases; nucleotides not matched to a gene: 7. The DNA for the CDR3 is TGTGCCAGCAGCCCGACAGGGGTTCTGTACGAGCAGTACTTC. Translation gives CASSPTGVLYEQYF.

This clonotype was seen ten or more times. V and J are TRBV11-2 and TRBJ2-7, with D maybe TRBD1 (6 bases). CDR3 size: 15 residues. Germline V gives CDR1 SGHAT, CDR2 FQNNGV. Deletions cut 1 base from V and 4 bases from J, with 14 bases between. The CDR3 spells CASSLVVGDTYEQYF. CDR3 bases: TGTGCCAGCAGCTTAGTCGTTGGGGACACGTACGAGCAGTACTTC.

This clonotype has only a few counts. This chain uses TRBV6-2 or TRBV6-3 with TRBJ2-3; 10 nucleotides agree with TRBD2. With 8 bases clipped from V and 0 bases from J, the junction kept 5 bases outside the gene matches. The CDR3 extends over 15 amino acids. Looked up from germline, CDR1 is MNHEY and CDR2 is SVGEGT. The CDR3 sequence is CASGLLAGSTDTQYF. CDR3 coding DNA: TGTGCCAGCGGATTACTAGCGGGGAGCACAGATACGCAGTATTTT.

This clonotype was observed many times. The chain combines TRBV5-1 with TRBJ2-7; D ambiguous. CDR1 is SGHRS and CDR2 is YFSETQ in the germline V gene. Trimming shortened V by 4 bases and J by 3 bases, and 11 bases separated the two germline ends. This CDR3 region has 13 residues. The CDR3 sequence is CASSPVVGYEQYF. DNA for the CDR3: TGCGCCAGCAGCCCGGTCGTAGGCTACGAGCAGTACTTC.

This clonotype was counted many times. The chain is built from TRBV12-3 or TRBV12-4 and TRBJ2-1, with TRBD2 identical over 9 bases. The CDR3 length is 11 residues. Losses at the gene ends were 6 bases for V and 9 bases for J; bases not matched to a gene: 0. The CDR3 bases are TGTGCCAGCAGGCGGGAGGGTGAGCAGTTCTTC. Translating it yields CASRREGEQFF.

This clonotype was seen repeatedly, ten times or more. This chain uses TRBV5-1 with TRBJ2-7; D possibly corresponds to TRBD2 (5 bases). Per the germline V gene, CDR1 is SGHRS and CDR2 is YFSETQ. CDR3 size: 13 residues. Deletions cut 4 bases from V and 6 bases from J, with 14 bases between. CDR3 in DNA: TGCGCCAGCAGCCTACGGACTGGCTCCGAGCAGTACTTC. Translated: CASSLRTGSEQYF.

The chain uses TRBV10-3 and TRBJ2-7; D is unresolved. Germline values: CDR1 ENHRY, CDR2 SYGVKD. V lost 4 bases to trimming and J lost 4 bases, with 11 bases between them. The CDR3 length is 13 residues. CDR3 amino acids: CAISVAPEYEQYF. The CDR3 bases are TGTGCCATCAGTGTCGCGCCGGAGTACGAGCAGTACTTC.

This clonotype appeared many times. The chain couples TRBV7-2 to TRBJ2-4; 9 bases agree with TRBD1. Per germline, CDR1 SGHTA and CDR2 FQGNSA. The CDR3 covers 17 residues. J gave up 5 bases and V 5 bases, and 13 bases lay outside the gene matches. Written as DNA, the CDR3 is TGTGCCAGCAGCCTCTCAGGGGGACAGGGCCTTCAAAACATTCAGTACTTC. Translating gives CASSLSGGQGLQNIQYF. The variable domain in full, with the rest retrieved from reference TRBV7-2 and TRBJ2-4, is GAGVSQSPSNKVTEKGKDVELRCDPISGHTALYWYRQSLGQGLEFLIYFQGNSAPDKSGLPSDRFSAERTGGSVSTLTIQRTQQEDSAVYLCASSLSGGQGLQNIQYFGAGTRLSVL.

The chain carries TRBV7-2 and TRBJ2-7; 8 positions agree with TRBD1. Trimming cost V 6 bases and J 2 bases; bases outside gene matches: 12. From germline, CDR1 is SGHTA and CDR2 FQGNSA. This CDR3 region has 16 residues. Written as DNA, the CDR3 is TGTGCCAGCAGGCAAGGACCGGGACAGGCCACCTACGAGCAGTACTTC. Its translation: CASRQGPGQATYEQYF.

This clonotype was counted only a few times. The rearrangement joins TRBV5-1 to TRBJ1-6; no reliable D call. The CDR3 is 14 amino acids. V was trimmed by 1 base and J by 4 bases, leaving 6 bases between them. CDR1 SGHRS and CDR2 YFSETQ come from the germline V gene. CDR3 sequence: CASSLYDYNSPLHF. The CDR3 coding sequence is TGCGCCAGCAGCTTGTACGATTATAATTCACCCCTCCACTTT.

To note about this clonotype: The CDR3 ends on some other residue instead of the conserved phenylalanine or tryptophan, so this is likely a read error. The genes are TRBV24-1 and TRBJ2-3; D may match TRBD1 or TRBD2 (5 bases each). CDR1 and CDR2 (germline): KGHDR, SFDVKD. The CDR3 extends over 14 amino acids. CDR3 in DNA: TGTGCCACCAGTGGCCGGGGACGCACAGACACGCAGTATCTT. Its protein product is CATSGRGRTDTQYL.

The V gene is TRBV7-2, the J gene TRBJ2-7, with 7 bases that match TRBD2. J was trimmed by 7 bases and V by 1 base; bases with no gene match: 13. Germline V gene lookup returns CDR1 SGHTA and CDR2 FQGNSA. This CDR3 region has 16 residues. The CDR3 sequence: CASSLVSGTTPLEQYF. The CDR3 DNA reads TGTGCCAGCAGCTTAGTGTCCGGGACTACCCCGTTAGAGCAGTACTTC.

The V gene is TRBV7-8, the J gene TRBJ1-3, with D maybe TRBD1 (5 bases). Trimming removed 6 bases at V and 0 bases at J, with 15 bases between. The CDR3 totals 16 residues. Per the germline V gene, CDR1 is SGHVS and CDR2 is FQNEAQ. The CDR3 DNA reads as TGTGCCAGCAGGTCTGACCCGGGACGCTCTGGAAACACCATATATTTT. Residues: CASRSDPGRSGNTIYF.

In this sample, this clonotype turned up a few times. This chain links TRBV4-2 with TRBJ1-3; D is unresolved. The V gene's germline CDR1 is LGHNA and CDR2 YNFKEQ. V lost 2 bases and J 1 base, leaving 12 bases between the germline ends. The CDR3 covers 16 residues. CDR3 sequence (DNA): TGTGCCAGCAGCCAACTGCCAGACCTTTCTGGAAACACCATATATTTT. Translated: CASSQLPDLSGNTIYF.

The CDR3 coding sequence is TGTGCCAGCAGTTACAAGGGAAGCTATGGCTACACCTTC. As protein: CASSYKGSYGYTF. The chain links TRBV6-2 or TRBV6-3 to TRBJ1-2; D is undetermined. Trimming shortened V by 2 bases and J by 4 bases, and 8 bases separated the two germline ends. From germline, CDR1 is MNHEY and CDR2 SVGEGT. The CDR3 has 13 residues.

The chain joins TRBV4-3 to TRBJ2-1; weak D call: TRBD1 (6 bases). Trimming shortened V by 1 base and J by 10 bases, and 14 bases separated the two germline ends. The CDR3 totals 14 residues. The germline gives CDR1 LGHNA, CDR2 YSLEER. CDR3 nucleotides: TGCGCCAGCAGCCAAGTAGAGGGGGATGGGGAGCAGTTCTTC. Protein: CASSQVEGDGEQFF.

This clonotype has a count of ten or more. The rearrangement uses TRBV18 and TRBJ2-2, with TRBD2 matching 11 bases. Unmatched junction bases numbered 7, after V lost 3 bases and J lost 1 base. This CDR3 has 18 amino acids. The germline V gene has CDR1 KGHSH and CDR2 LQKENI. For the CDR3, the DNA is TGTGCCAGCTCACCTTTTTCAGGACTAGCGGGGAACACCGGGGAGCTGTTTTTT. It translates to CASSPFSGLAGNTGELFF.

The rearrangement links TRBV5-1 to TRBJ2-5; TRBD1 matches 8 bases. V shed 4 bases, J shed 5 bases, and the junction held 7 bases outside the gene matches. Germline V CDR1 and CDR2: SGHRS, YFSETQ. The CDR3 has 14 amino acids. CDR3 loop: CASSRTGLLETQYF. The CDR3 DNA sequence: TGCGCCAGCAGCAGGACAGGGTTGCTGGAGACCCAGTACTTC.

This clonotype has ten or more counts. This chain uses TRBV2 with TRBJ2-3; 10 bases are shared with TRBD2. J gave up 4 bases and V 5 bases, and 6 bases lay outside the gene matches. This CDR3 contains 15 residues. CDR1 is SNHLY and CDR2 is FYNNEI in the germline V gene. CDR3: CASSSTSGQADTQYF. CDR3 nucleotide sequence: TGTGCCAGCAGTTCGACTAGCGGGCAAGCAGATACGCAGTATTTT.

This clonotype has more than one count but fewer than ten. The CDR3 loop reads CSASGQRLSEAFF. The CDR3 DNA reads as TGCAGTGCTAGTGGACAGCGGTTATCTGAAGCTTTCTTT. This chain links TRBV20-1 with TRBJ1-1; possibly TRBD1 for D (6 bases). Trimming removed 3 bases at V and 6 bases at J, with 14 bases between. The CDR3 covers 13 residues. The germline gives CDR1 DFQATT, CDR2 SNEGSKA (reference sequence).

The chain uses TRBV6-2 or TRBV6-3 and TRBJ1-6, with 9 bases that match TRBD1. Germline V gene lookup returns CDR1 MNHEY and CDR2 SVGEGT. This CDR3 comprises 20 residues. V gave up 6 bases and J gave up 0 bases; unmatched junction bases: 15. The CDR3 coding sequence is TGTGCCAGCAGATGGGGACAGGGACAAGGGATGAGCTCCTATAATTCACCCCTCCACTTT. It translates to CASRWGQGQGMSSYNSPLHF.

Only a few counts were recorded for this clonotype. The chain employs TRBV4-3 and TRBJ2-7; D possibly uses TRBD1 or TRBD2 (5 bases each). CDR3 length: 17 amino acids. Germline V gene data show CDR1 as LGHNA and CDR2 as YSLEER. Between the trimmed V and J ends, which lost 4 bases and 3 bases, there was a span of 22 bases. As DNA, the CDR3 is TGCGCCAGCAGCCTACGACATGGGTCAGGGACCCACTACGAGCAGTACTTC. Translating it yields CASSLRHGSGTHYEQYF.

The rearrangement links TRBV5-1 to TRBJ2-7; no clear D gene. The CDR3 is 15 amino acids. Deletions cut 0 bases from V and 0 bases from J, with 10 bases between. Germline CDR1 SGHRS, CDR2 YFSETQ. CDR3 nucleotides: TGCGCCAGCAGCTTGGATGTCAGTTACTCCTACGAGCAGTACTTC. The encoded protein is CASSLDVSYSYEQYF.